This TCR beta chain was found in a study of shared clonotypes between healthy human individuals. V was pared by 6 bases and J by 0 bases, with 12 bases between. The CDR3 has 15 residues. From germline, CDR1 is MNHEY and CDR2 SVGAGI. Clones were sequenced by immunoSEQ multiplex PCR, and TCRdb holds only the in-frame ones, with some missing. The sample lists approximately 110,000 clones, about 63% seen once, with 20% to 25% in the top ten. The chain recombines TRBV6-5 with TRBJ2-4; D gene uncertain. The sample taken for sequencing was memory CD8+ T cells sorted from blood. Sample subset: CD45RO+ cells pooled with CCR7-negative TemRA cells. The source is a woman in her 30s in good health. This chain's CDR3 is CASSPRQLAKNIQYF. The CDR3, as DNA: TGTGCCAGCAGCCCAAGGCAGCTAGCCAAAAACATTCAGTACTTC.